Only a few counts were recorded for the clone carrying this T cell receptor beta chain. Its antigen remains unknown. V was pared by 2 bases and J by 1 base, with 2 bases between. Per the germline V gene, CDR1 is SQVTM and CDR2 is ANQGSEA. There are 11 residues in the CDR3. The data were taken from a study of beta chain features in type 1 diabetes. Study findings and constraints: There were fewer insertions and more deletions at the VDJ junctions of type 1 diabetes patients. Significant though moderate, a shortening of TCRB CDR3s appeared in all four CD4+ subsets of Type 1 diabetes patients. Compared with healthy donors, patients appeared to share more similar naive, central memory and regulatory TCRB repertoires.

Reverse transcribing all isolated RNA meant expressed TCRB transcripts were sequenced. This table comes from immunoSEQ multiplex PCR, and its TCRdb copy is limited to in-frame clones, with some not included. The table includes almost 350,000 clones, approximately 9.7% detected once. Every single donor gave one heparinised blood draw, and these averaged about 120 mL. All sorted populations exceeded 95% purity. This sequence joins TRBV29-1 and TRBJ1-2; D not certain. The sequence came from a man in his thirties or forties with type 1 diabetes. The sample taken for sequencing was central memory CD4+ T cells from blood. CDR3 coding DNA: TGCAGCGTTGAAATTAACTATGGCTACACCTTC. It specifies CSVEINYGYTF.